Each of the 31 T cell receptor beta chains below was sequenced from the same sample in a study of T-cell reconstitution after alpha-beta-depleted transplantation in children. Molecular barcoding with unique molecular identifiers was used for the TCRbeta library. TCRdb recomputed calls from the PCR reads with MiXCR, one row per CDR3 protein. The sample carries more than 75,000 distinct CDR3 sequences, about 22% recorded once. Sequenced here: PBMCs, sampled before TCRalphabeta/CD19-depleted stem cell transplant. The receptors stem from a boy younger than 10 with acute lymphoblastic leukemia, due to receive a stem cell transplant.

This clonotype has just a few counts. The chain recombines TRBV18 with TRBJ1-3, with D maybe TRBD1 (5 bases). With 3 bases removed from V and 4 bases from J, the gap between germline ends came to 13 bases. Per the germline V gene, CDR1 is KGHSH and CDR2 is LQKENI. The CDR3 spans 15 residues. This CDR3 reads CASSPQGGVGNTIYF. DNA of the CDR3: TGTGCCAGCTCACCGCAGGGTGGAGTAGGAAACACCATATATTTT.

This clonotype came up a few times. The chain carries TRBV7-8 and TRBJ2-3, with TRBD2 as a possible D gene (6 bases). The CDR3 has 14 residues. V was cut by 3 bases and J by 2 bases, with 9 bases left in between. The V gene's germline CDR1 is SGHVS and CDR2 FQNEAQ. The CDR3 sequence is CASSLGGYTDTQYF. The CDR3 region has the DNA TGTGCCAGCAGCTTGGGAGGATACACAGATACGCAGTATTTT.

This clonotype was observed a handful of times. This rearrangement joins TRBV7-9 to TRBJ2-7, with TRBD1 matching over 7 bases. This CDR3 spans 15 amino acids. The V segment lost 3 bases and the J segment 2 bases; nucleotides outside the gene matches: 7. Germline V lookup: CDR1 SEHNR, CDR2 FQNEAQ (reference sequence). This CDR3 reads CASSLGQSITYEQYF. The CDR3 DNA follows: TGTGCCAGCAGCTTGGGACAGTCTATTACCTACGAGCAGTACTTC.

V and J are TRBV6-1 and TRBJ2-7, with D possibly being TRBD2 (5 bases). CDR1 and CDR2 from the germline V gene are MNHNS and SASEGT. With 2 bases removed from V and 7 bases from J, the gap between germline ends came to 6 bases. This CDR3 has 11 amino acids. The CDR3 nucleotides read TGTGCCAGCAGTGAAACGGGGGAGCAGTACTTC. It yields the protein CASSETGEQYF.

There are a few counts of this clonotype. The genes are TRBV7-9 and TRBJ1-5; D gene unclear. The CDR3 runs to 14 residues. With 0 bases removed from V and 4 bases from J, the gap between germline ends came to 7 bases. Germline CDR1 SEHNR, CDR2 FQNEAQ (reference sequence). The CDR3 loop is CASSLAGGNQPQHF. As DNA, the CDR3 is TGTGCCAGCAGCTTAGCTGGCGGGAATCAGCCCCAGCATTTT.

This clonotype has more than one count but fewer than ten. The rearrangement links TRBV20-1 to TRBJ1-5, with D maybe TRBD1 (5 bases). Trimming took 7 bases from V and 4 from J, leaving 14 bases between them. Germline V lookup: CDR1 DFQATT, CDR2 SNEGSKA (reference sequence). This CDR3 has 13 residues. The CDR3 sequence is CSGYGAGNQPQHF. For the CDR3, the DNA is TGCAGTGGATACGGGGCGGGTAATCAGCCCCAGCATTTT.

The chain has TRBV7-8 and TRBJ2-5; no clear D gene. This CDR3 region has 13 residues. V lost 5 bases and J 5 bases, leaving 12 bases between the germline ends. In germline, CDR1 is SGHVS, CDR2 FQNEAQ. The CDR3 sequence is CASSPALTETQYF. The CDR3 DNA sequence: TGTGCCAGCAGCCCGGCCCTCACGGAGACCCAGTACTTC.

J is TRBJ2-1 and V is TRBV3-1; D not resolved. CDR3 length: 18 amino acids. Trimming pared 0 bases from V and 2 bases from J, leaving 17 bases between. The V gene's germline CDR1 is LGHDT and CDR2 YNNKEL (reference sequence). The CDR3 spells CASSQEIVQRSTYNEQFF. The DNA for the CDR3 is TGTGCCAGCAGCCAAGAAATAGTTCAGCGCTCCACCTACAATGAGCAGTTCTTC.

On this clonotype: A junction end diverges from the germline sequence, so it may reflect a read error. V gene TRBV5-1 combines with J gene TRBJ2-7, with D possibly being TRBD1 or TRBD2 (5 bases each). The V gene's germline CDR1 is SGHRS and CDR2 YFSETQ. The CDR3 runs to 16 residues. DNA of the CDR3: TGCGTCAGCAGCCCCCCCGGGGCGGAGTCCTCCTACGAGCAGTACTTC. Residues: CVSSPPGAESSYEQYF.

J is TRBJ2-6 and V is TRBV9; 9 positions match TRBD1. The V gene's germline CDR1 is SGDLS and CDR2 YYNGEE. Trimming removed 0 bases from V and 4 bases from J; junction bases left unmatched: 8. The CDR3 runs 18 residues. Here the CDR3 DNA reads TGTGCCAGCAGCGTAGCGAGGACAGGGGAGTTCGGGGCCAACGTCCTGACTTTC. Protein: CASSVARTGEFGANVLTF.

Note on this clonotype: Relative to the germline gene, one junction end is altered; a read error may explain this. The rearrangement links TRBV18 to TRBJ2-7; D not resolved. The CDR3 is made up of 14 amino acids. CDR1 is KGHSH and CDR2 is LQKENI in the germline V gene. The chain's CDR3 is CASSPMGWSYEQCF. CDR3 bases: TGTGCCAGCTCACCAATGGGGTGGTCCTACGAGCAGTGCTTC.

The V call is TRBV29-1, the J call TRBJ1-4; D is possibly TRBD1 (5 bases). The CDR3 is made up of 14 amino acids. Germline V CDR1 and CDR2: SQVTM, ANQGSEA. Trimming cost V 0 bases and J 9 bases, with 14 bases left between them. CDR3: CSVEERRGGKKLFF. CDR3 nucleotides: TGCAGCGTTGAAGAAAGAAGGGGTGGTAAAAAACTGTTTTTT.

Many counts were recorded for this clonotype. The V and J genes are TRBV12-3 or TRBV12-4 and TRBJ2-7; TRBD2 matches at 10 bases. V lost 5 bases, J lost 6 bases, and 13 bases stayed unmatched. The CDR3 loop spans 16 amino acids. The CDR3: CASSPGASGSGGEQYF. Here the CDR3 DNA reads TGTGCCAGCAGTCCCGGGGCTAGCGGGAGCGGTGGCGAGCAGTACTTC.

This clonotype has at least ten counts. The chain is built from TRBV6-4 and TRBJ2-1, with 13 bases lining up with TRBD2. The CDR3 runs 15 residues. CDR1 and CDR2 from the germline V gene are MRHNA and SNTAGT. V dropped 3 bases and J dropped 7; count of bases not matched to a gene: 3. In DNA, the CDR3 is TGTGCCAGCAGTGAAAGACTAGCGGGAGGTAATGAGCAGTTCTTC. It specifies CASSERLAGGNEQFF.

This clonotype has more than one count but fewer than ten. The rearrangement uses TRBV29-1 and TRBJ2-3; 7 bases align to TRBD1. V gave up 4 bases and J gave up 2 bases; unmatched junction bases: 3. The CDR3 covers 13 residues. Germline values: CDR1 SQVTM, CDR2 ANQGSEA. The CDR3: CSVVQGFTDTQYF. In DNA, the CDR3 is TGCAGCGTTGTACAGGGGTTCACAGATACGCAGTATTTT.

This clonotype has ten or more counts. This chain joins TRBV6-6 and TRBJ2-7; D is unresolved. This CDR3 contains 12 residues. Trimming took off 2 bases at V and 3 bases at J, with 5 bases between the two ends. Germline assignment: CDR1 MNHNY and CDR2 SVGAGI (reference sequence). The chain's CDR3 is CASSYASYEQYF. In DNA, the CDR3 is TGTGCCAGCAGTTACGCCAGCTACGAGCAGTACTTC.

The chain has TRBV11-1 and TRBJ2-1; TRBD2 aligns across 14 bases. V was clipped by 5 bases and J by 9 bases; unmatched bases: 21. The germline CDR1 and CDR2 sequences are SGHAT and FQDESV (reference sequence). The CDR3 is 20 residues long. The CDR3 sequence: CASSPQQGFWGLAGEAEQFF. CDR3 in DNA: TGTGCCAGCAGCCCCCAACAGGGTTTTTGGGGACTAGCGGGAGAGGCTGAGCAGTTCTTC.

The chain has TRBV28 and TRBJ1-2; D call uncertain. V was trimmed by 8 bases and J by 2 bases, leaving 12 bases between them. Germline V gene data show CDR1 as MDHEN and CDR2 as SYDVKM. This CDR3 has 13 amino acids. CDR3 loop: CASEERANYGYTF. DNA of the CDR3: TGTGCCAGCGAGGAAAGGGCCAACTATGGCTACACCTTC.

The genes are TRBV29-1 and TRBJ1-1; the D gene is possibly TRBD1 (6 bases). The V end lost 7 bases, the J end lost 8 bases, and 17 bases lay between the germline ends. Germline V gene lookup returns CDR1 SQVTM and CDR2 ANQGSEA. This CDR3 comprises 12 residues. The CDR3 nucleotides read TGCAGCGCGGGGGGACATAAGGGAGAAGCTTTCTTT. The encoded protein is CSAGGHKGEAFF.

This chain uses TRBV28 with TRBJ2-1, with a tentative D call TRBD2 (5 bases). CDR1 and CDR2 from the germline V gene are MDHEN and SYDVKM. Trimming removed 5 bases from V and 12 bases from J, with 17 bases in between. CDR3 length equals 13 residues. The chain's CDR3 is CASSPLTRFRQFF. The CDR3 DNA is TGTGCCAGCAGTCCACTCACTAGGTTCCGGCAGTTCTTC. Looking up the rest from reference TRBV28 and TRBJ2-1 gives the full variable domain: DVKVTQSSRYLVKRTGEKVFLECVQDMDHENMFWYRQDPGLGLRLIYFSYDVKMKEKGDIPEGYSVSREKKERFSLILESASTNQTSMYLCASSPLTRFRQFFGPGTRLTVL.

In nucleotides, the CDR3 is TGCGCCAGCAGCTTGGAGGTGGGAGCGCCCGGGGAGCTGTTTTTT. It encodes CASSLEVGAPGELFF. The chain employs TRBV5-1 and TRBJ2-2; weak D call: TRBD2 (5 bases). Germline V gene sequence: CDR1 SGHRS, CDR2 YFSETQ. The CDR3 loop spans 15 amino acids. V lost 0 bases to trimming and J lost 6 bases, with 12 bases between them.

This clonotype appeared a single time. The gene calls are TRBV18 and TRBJ2-6; 8 bases fit TRBD1. The germline V gene encodes CDR1 KGHSH and CDR2 LQKENI. The CDR3 runs to 16 residues. With V trimmed by 0 bases and J by 3 bases, 1 base remained unmatched. The CDR3 is CASSPPGTGGANVLTF. The CDR3 DNA sequence: TGTGCCAGCTCACCACCCGGGACAGGTGGGGCCAACGTCCTGACTTTC.

This clonotype was counted many times. CDR3: CASSLGQGNYGYTF. The CDR3 nucleotides are TGTGCCAGCAGTTTGGGACAGGGGAACTATGGCTACACCTTC. The chain uses TRBV12-3 or TRBV12-4 and TRBJ1-2; TRBD1 aligns across 10 bases. The CDR3 covers 14 residues. With V trimmed by 3 bases and J by 2 bases, 0 bases remained unmatched.

This clonotype has only a few counts. The chain employs TRBV20-1 and TRBJ2-1; 7 nucleotides line up with TRBD2. Germline loops: CDR1 DFQATT, CDR2 SNEGSKA (reference sequence). The V gene end was trimmed by 6 bases and the J gene end by 6 bases; junction bases not matched to a gene: 11. This CDR3 comprises 14 residues. Here the CDR3 reads CSAFSSGWGNEQFF. CDR3 in DNA: TGCAGTGCCTTCTCTAGCGGTTGGGGCAATGAGCAGTTCTTC.

The rearrangement links TRBV7-3 to TRBJ2-3, with a weak D call TRBD1 (5 bases). Germline-derived CDR1 and CDR2 are SGHTA and FQGTGA. Trimming removed 4 bases from V and 8 bases from J, with 13 bases in between. CDR3 length: 13 amino acids. CDR3 loop: CASSSPQGSTQYF. The CDR3, as DNA: TGTGCCAGCAGCTCCCCGCAGGGAAGTACGCAGTATTTT. Using reference TRBV7-3 and TRBJ2-3 for the parts outside the CDR3, the full variable domain is GAGVSQTPSNKVTEKGKYVELRCDPISGHTALYWYRQSLGQGPEFLIYFQGTGAADDSGLPNDRFFAVRPEGSVSTLKIQRTERGDSAVYLCASSSPQGSTQYFGPGTRLTVL.

The chain carries TRBV25-1 and TRBJ1-3; D is uncertain. Germline V gene data show CDR1 as MGHDK and CDR2 as SYGVNS. Trimming removed 1 base at V and 3 bases at J, with 10 bases between. The CDR3 is 15 residues long. The CDR3 loop reads CASSELVAGGNTIYF. The CDR3 region has the DNA TGTGCCAGCAGTGAATTGGTGGCGGGTGGAAACACCATATATTTT. Filled out from reference TRBV25-1 and TRBJ1-3, the complete variable domain reads EADIYQTPRYLVIGTGKKITLECSQTMGHDKMYWYQQDPGMELHLIHYSYGVNSTEKGDLSSESTVSRIRTEHFPLTLESARPSHTSQYLCASSELVAGGNTIYFGEGSWLTVV.

This clonotype showed up many times. V and J are TRBV27 and TRBJ2-1; D possibly corresponds to TRBD1 (5 bases). V was shortened by 8 bases and J by 2 bases, with 16 bases between the two germline ends. CDR1 is MNHEY and CDR2 is SMNVEV in the germline V gene (reference sequence). The CDR3 totals 15 residues. DNA of the CDR3: TGTGCCAGCTCCCCAGACAGCCCAGCCTACAATGAGCAGTTCTTC. It specifies CASSPDSPAYNEQFF.

This clonotype was detected many times. The V and J genes are TRBV7-8 and TRBJ2-3; D is unresolved. V was cut by 2 bases and J by 3 bases, with 3 bases left in between. The CDR3 is 12 residues long. Per germline, CDR1 SGHVS and CDR2 FQNEAQ. CDR3 coding DNA: TGTGCCAGCAGCTTATTTACAGATACGCAGTATTTT. This gives the protein CASSLFTDTQYF.

This CDR3 is CSATGGWLRDEQFF. CDR3 nucleotide sequence: TGCAGTGCTACGGGGGGTTGGTTGAGGGATGAGCAGTTCTTC. The chain couples TRBV20-1 to TRBJ2-1, with 7 bases lining up with TRBD2. Germline V lookup: CDR1 DFQATT, CDR2 SNEGSKA (reference sequence). V was clipped by 4 bases and J by 8 bases; unmatched bases: 11. CDR3 size: 14 residues.

A few counts support this clonotype. The V and J genes are TRBV7-2 and TRBJ2-5; no clear D. The V end was cut by 1 base, the J end by 0 bases, with 6 bases between. Germline V gives CDR1 SGHTA, CDR2 FQGNSA. The CDR3 is made up of 14 amino acids. The CDR3 DNA follows: TGTGCCAGCAGCTTAGACGGGTACCAAGAGACCCAGTACTTC. It is translated as CASSLDGYQETQYF.

The J gene is TRBJ2-4, the V gene TRBV29-1; 11 bases are shared with TRBD2. The CDR3 consists of 15 residues. The trim removed 6 bases at V and 0 bases at J, leaving 4 bases unmatched. CDR1 SQVTM and CDR2 ANQGSEA come from the germline V gene. The CDR3 is CSVTTSGIAKNIQYF. CDR3 sequence (DNA): TGCAGCGTGACGACTAGCGGGATAGCCAAAAACATTCAGTACTTC. Supplemented by reference TRBV29-1 and TRBJ2-4, the full variable domain reads SAVISQKPSRDICQRGTSLTIQCQVDSQVTMMFWYRQQPGQSLTLIATANQGSEATYESGFVIDKFPISRPNLTFSTLTVSNMSPEDSSIYLCSVTTSGIAKNIQYFGAGTRLSVL.